A selection of T cell receptor beta chains follows, all from one sample in a study of identifying expanded T cells in peripheral blood. Only in-frame clones appear in the TCRdb table, and some are missing; sequencing was by immunoSEQ multiplex PCR. The repertoire consists of more than 65,000 clones, with roughly 90% occurring once and the leading ten covering approximately 3%. Material for sequencing was blood. Receptors originate from a person aged 18 to 70 in good health. CDR3s include the opening cysteine and the closing phenylalanine or tryptophan. A D gene is named only where the DNA matches it firmly. Clone size appears in some rows only: once, few, many, or a class for an expanded clone.

clone size	V gene	J gene	D gene	CDR3 DNA	CDR3 protein
.	TRBV21-1	TRBJ2-7	.	TGTGCCAGCAGCAAAGTGTTTGATGTGGGGCTGGGCGAGCAGTACTTC	CASSKVFDVGLGEQYF
.	TRBV7-9	TRBJ2-2	TRBD2	TGTGCCAGCAGCCCTATTTGGAGCGGGAGCGACACCGGGGAGCTGTTTTTT	CASSPIWSGSDTGELFF
.	TRBV15	TRBJ1-5	.	TGTGCCACCGGAGAGGATGTAGATAGCAATCAGCCCCAGCATTTT	CATGEDVDSNQPQHF
.	TRBV28	TRBJ2-5	TRBD2	TGTGCCAGCAGAAGTCGGACTAGCGGGGTAACGAGGGAGACCCAGTACTTC	CASRSRTSGVTRETQYF
once	TRBV30	TRBJ2-7	.	TGTGCCTGGAGTGTTACCCAGGGACTTCCCCTCTACGAGCAGTACTTC	CAWSVTQGLPLYEQYF
.	TRBV5-6	TRBJ2-7	.	TGTGCCAGCAGCTTGGTCCCGGCGGAGCAGTACTTC	CASSLVPAEQYF
.	TRBV14	TRBJ2-4	.	TGTGCCAGCAGCCAAGATGAGGGGTCCAAAAACATTCAGTACTTC	CASSQDEGSKNIQYF
.	TRBV7-6	TRBJ2-5	.	TGTGCCAGCAGCCTAGGACCGGCCCCAACCCAAGAGACCCAGTACTTC	CASSLGPAPTQETQYF
.	TRBV6-1	TRBJ1-2	.	TGTGCCTCTGGCATTTTCTTAGAGGATGGCTACACCTTC	CASGIFLEDGYTF
once	TRBV18	TRBJ2-3	TRBD2	TGTGCCAGCTCGCACCACTGGCGGGGGACCTCCTTCGGGGATACGCAGTATTTT	CASSHHWRGTSFGDTQYF
.	TRBV28	TRBJ2-7	TRBD1	TGTGCCAGCAGGCACACAGGGGGGGAGCAGTACTTC	CASRHTGGEQYF
.	TRBV5-4	TRBJ1-3	.	TGTGCCAGCAGCTTGGCAGGCGATGGAAACACCATATATTTT	CASSLAGDGNTIYF
.	TRBV27	TRBJ2-3	TRBD2	TGTGCCAGCAGTTTATTGGGGGGGAGCCTTAGCACAGATACGCAGTATTTT	CASSLLGGSLSTDTQYF
.	TRBV2	TRBJ1-5	TRBD1	TGTGCCAGCAGTGTGGGGCAGGGGGCGGGTCAGCCCCAGCATTTT	CASSVGQGAGQPQHF
.	TRBV23-1	TRBJ1-2	.	TGCGCCAGCAGTGACAATAGGGCAGGGGCCTTCTATGGCTACACCTTC	CASSDNRAGAFYGYTF
.	TRBV9	TRBJ1-5	.	TGTGCCAGCAGCGCCAGTCATAGCAATCAGCCCCAGCATTTT	CASSASHSNQPQHF
.	TRBV30	TRBJ1-1	.	TGTGCCTGGGAAACTGAATTCGACAGGCACTCGCCTGAAGCTTTCTTT	CAWETEFDRHSPEAFF
.	TRBV28	TRBJ1-4	.	TGTGCCAGCAGTCCTCTCAGTTCAACTAATGAAAAACTGTTTTTT	CASSPLSSTNEKLFF
few	TRBV7-2	TRBJ2-3	.	TGTGCCAGCAGCTTAGTACGGTCGGCCCTCTCCTCAGATACGCAGTATTTT	CASSLVRSALSSDTQYF
.	TRBV4-3	TRBJ2-2	.	TGCGCCAGCAGCCCCGCCACTGGACAGGGAGGGGGGGGGCACAGTGCCGGGGAGCTGTTTTTT	CASSPATGQGGGGHSAGELFF
.	TRBV29-1	TRBJ1-1	TRBD1	TGCAGCGTTGATGGGACAGGGGGCGCGAACACTGAAGCTTTCTTT	CSVDGTGGANTEAFF
.	TRBV18	TRBJ2-3	.	TGTGCCAGCTCACCGGTCCAACTAGCCGTATATGGGGATACGCAGTATTTT	CASSPVQLAVYGDTQYF
.	TRBV7-2	TRBJ1-1	TRBD1	TGTGCCAGCAGCCCGGACAGGGGGGGGGTCACTGAAGCTTTCTTT	CASSPDRGGVTEAFF
.	TRBV11-2	TRBJ2-5	.	TGTGCCAGCAGCTTAGGATTGAGGAGACCTGCAGGGACCCAAGAGACCCAGTACTTC	CASSLGLRRPAGTQETQYF
.	TRBV28	TRBJ2-5	TRBD1	TGTGCCAGCAGGGGGGACAGGGGGGATCAAGAGACCCAGTACTTC	CASRGDRGDQETQYF
.	TRBV10-3	TRBJ1-2	.	TGTGCCATCAGTGAGGGAAGCCCTTCGTCCGGCTATGGCTACACCTTC	CAISEGSPSSGYGYTF
once	TRBV14	TRBJ2-1	.	TGTGCCAGCAGCCCGGGTTCACACAATGAGCAGTTCTTC	CASSPGSHNEQFF
few	TRBV7-3	TRBJ2-5	.	TGTGCCAGCAGCTCCGGGGGACGTGGGGAGACCCAGTACTTC	CASSSGGRGETQYF
once	TRBV19	TRBJ2-1	TRBD1	TGTGCCAGTAGTATAGACCTTGGATCCGGGACAGGGGTGTTCCAAGCTAGCGGATACAATGAGCAGTTCTTC	CASSIDLGSGTGVFQASGYNEQFF
.	TRBV6-5	TRBJ2-1	TRBD2	TGTGCCAGTTACCCTAGCGGGAGATACAATGAGCAGTTCTTC	CASYPSGRYNEQFF
.	TRBV7-9	TRBJ1-3	.	TGTGCCAGCAGCTCCGGAGGGGGTCCTGGAAACACCATATATTTT	CASSSGGGPGNTIYF
.	TRBV7-8	TRBJ2-7	TRBD2	TGTGCCAGCAGCTTAAGCGGGAGCGGGTACGAGCAGTACTTC	CASSLSGSGYEQYF
.	TRBV4-3	TRBJ1-2	.	TGCGCCAGCAGCCAAGAATTTCGGAGTTATGGCTACACCTTC	CASSQEFRSYGYTF
few	TRBV4-3	TRBJ1-3	.	TGCGCCAGCAGCCGCGCCTCCTTCTCTGGAAACACCATATATTTT	CASSRASFSGNTIYF
.	TRBV7-2	TRBJ2-3	TRBD2	TGTGCCAGCAGCTTACGACTTGGCGGGGGGGCCTCCGTAGATACGCAGTATTTT	CASSLRLGGGASVDTQYF
.	TRBV11-2	TRBJ2-2	.	TGTGCCAGCAGCTCCTCCAACACAAACACCGGGGAGCTGTTTTTT	CASSSSNTNTGELFF
.	TRBV20-1	TRBJ2-5	.	TGCAGTGCTCTACACCAAGAGACCCAGTACTTC	CSALHQETQYF
.	TRBV5-6	TRBJ2-7	.	TGTGCCAGCAGCTCGCTCTACGAGCAGTACTTC	CASSSLYEQYF
.	TRBV19	TRBJ2-5	.	TGTGCCAGTAGTATGGCAGACCGCCTGACCCAGTACTTC	CASSMADRLTQYF
.	TRBV10-2	TRBJ2-1	.	TGCGCCAGCAGGACCAGCGACAGATACAATGAGCAGTTCTTC	CASRTSDRYNEQFF
.	TRBV28	TRBJ2-2	.	TGTGCCAGCAGTCCCCTGCCCCCGAACACCGGGGAGCTGTTTTTT	CASSPLPPNTGELFF
few	TRBV10-1	TRBJ2-1	TRBD2	TGCGCCACCCCGACTAGCGGGAGTGGAGAGCAGTTCTTC	CATPTSGSGEQFF
.	TRBV29-1	TRBJ1-5	.	TGCAGCGTTGGACAGGCCAATCAGCCCCAGCATTTT	CSVGQANQPQHF
.	TRBV14	TRBJ2-5	.	TGTGCCAGCAGCCTAAACAGGGCAGAGACCCAGTACTTC	CASSLNRAETQYF
.	TRBV19	TRBJ2-7	.	TGTGCCAGTAGTATAGGAGTTCCCGCCTACGAGCAGTACTTC	CASSIGVPAYEQYF
few	TRBV9	TRBJ2-2	.	TGTGCCAGCAGCGTAGCTCACACCGGGGAGCTGTTTTTT	CASSVAHTGELFF
.	TRBV6-5	TRBJ2-5	.	TGTGCCAGCAGTAGGTTTGTAGGTTTCCAAGAGACCCAGTACTTC	CASSRFVGFQETQYF
.	TRBV6-5	TRBJ1-2	.	TGTGCCAGCCATAAGCGGGACATCGATAAGGAGGGCTACACCTTC	CASHKRDIDKEGYTF
.	TRBV19	TRBJ2-7	TRBD1	TGTGCCAGTACCGGGACAGCCGGCGAGCAGTACTTC	CASTGTAGEQYF
once	TRBV5-4	TRBJ2-5	TRBD1	TGTGCCAGCAGCCCGGACAGGGGTAGGAAAGAGACCCAGTACTTC	CASSPDRGRKETQYF
.	TRBV5-4	TRBJ1-4	.	TGTGCCAGCAGCTTGGCCCGGGACGGGAATGAAAAACTGTTTTTT	CASSLARDGNEKLFF
.	TRBV15	TRBJ1-1	TRBD1	TGTGCCACCAGCCGTGGACAGGCAGGGTATGGCACTGAAGCTTTCTTT	CATSRGQAGYGTEAFF
.	TRBV29-1	TRBJ1-1	TRBD1	TGCAGCGTTGAACTCTACCGGGACAGGGGGAGGACTGAAGCTTTCTTT	CSVELYRDRGRTEAFF
.	TRBV19	TRBJ2-6	.	TGTGCCAGTAGTATATTCCCCTCTGGGGCCAACGTCCTGACTTTC	CASSIFPSGANVLTF
.	TRBV30	TRBJ1-5	TRBD1	TGTGCCTGGAGTGCCAGGACAGGCCGCAATGGGCCCCAGCATTTT	CAWSARTGRNGPQHF
.	TRBV6-5	TRBJ2-2	TRBD1	TGTGCCAGCAGTTACCCAGGGGGGAACACCGGGGAGCTGTTTTTT	CASSYPGGNTGELFF
.	TRBV14	TRBJ1-2	.	TGTGCCAGCAGCCAAGTTGGTAGGGGCTACACCTTC	CASSQVGRGYTF
.	TRBV7-9	TRBJ1-2	TRBD1	TGTGCCAGCAGCCCGGCGGGGGACAGGGCTAACTATGGCTACACCTTC	CASSPAGDRANYGYTF
.	TRBV9	TRBJ1-1	TRBD1	TGTGCCAGCAGCTTCACAGGGGCGTCGGACACTGAAGCTTTCTTT	CASSFTGASDTEAFF